This passage covers 9 T cell receptor beta chains from one sample sequenced in a study of tumor and adjacent non-tumor tissue in lung cancer (dated by TCRdb to 2017 to 2018). RNA was extracted from bulk unsorted tissue and checked for quality with a NanoDrop ND-1000 and an Agilent 2100. Receptor amplification or capture employed multiplex PCR. These reads were obtained on an Illumina HiSeq 2500. Following protocols modified from ARM-PCR, the researchers constructed TCRbeta libraries through three rounds of nested PCR with primers (Table S4). The public reads were reprocessed in TCRdb via fastp at Q25 and MiXCR, keeping in-frame beta chains. Merged by CDR3 protein, the rows form single entries marked with the most common genes and DNA. The table for this sample lists 77,000 or so distinct CDR3 sequences; 77% of them were counted only once. The top ten hold roughly 12% of the sample. The sample taken for sequencing was lung tumor tissue. These receptors all come from a woman aged 45-59 years with non-small cell lung cancer.

On this clonotype itself: No conserved phenylalanine or tryptophan ends this CDR3, so it is likely a read error. This rearrangement joins TRBV11-2 to TRBJ1-4, with D maybe TRBD1 (5 bases). There are 14 residues in the CDR3. CDR1 is SGHAT and CDR2 is FQNNGV in the germline V gene. Trimming removed 10 bases at V and 4 bases at J, with 16 bases between. The CDR3 bases are TGTGCCAACAACTTAGCAGGGATTAATGAAAAACTGTTTTCT. Amino acid sequence: CANNLAGINEKLFS.

The sample holds a few counts of this clonotype. This sequence joins TRBV11-3 and TRBJ2-7, with 7 bases aligning to TRBD2. Germline V lookup: CDR1 SGHNT, CDR2 YENEEA. This CDR3 is 16 amino acids long. V shed 4 bases and J 4 bases; nucleotides not matched to a gene: 13. CDR3 bases: TGTGCCAGCAGCTATGATGGGACTAACGGATTTTACGAGCAGTACTTC. Its protein is CASSYDGTNGFYEQYF.

In this sample, this clonotype turned up many times. This chain connects TRBV6-7 to TRBJ2-2; possibly TRBD1 or TRBD2 for D (5 bases each). TRBV6-7 is reported as an ORF; its role is uncertain. CDR3 length equals 17 residues. The germline V and J ends were trimmed by 1 base and 1 base, with 13 bases remaining between them. CDR3 coding DNA: TGTGCCAGCAGTTACTTCCTCCCTGGGGGGAACACCGGGGAGCTGTTTTTT. It specifies CASSYFLPGGNTGELFF.

About this clonotype itself: This may be a read error, as it is one base from a much larger clone. This rearrangement joins TRBV24-1 to TRBJ2-7; D call uncertain. CDR1 is KGHDR, CDR2 SFDVKD, per germline. The ends were cut back, 4 bases at V and 4 bases at J, with 10 bases in the middle. CDR3 length equals 13 residues. The CDR3 DNA follows: TGTGCCACCAGTGACCTCCTCCGTTACGAGCAGTACTTC. Its translation is CATSDLLRYEQYF.

As concerns this clonotype: Since no conserved phenylalanine or tryptophan closes the CDR3, a read error is the likely cause. The chain carries TRBV5-1 and TRBJ2-1; TRBD2 agrees at 8 bases. Per germline, CDR1 SGHRS and CDR2 YFSETQ. CDR3 length equals 15 residues. CDR3 nucleotides: TGCGCCAGGAGCTTACCAACGGGAGGGGACAATGAGCAGTTCTAC. This gives the protein CARSLPTGGDNEQFY.

In this sample, this clonotype turned up many times. The chain couples TRBV7-9 to TRBJ2-3; D is unclear. Trimming took 6 bases from V and 4 from J, leaving 14 bases between them. There are 14 residues in the CDR3. Germline loops: CDR1 SEHNR, CDR2 FQNEAQ (reference sequence). This chain's CDR3 is CASRATKVADTQYF. CDR3 coding DNA: TGTGCCAGCAGAGCGACAAAAGTCGCAGATACGCAGTATTTT.

This chain uses TRBV6-6 with TRBJ1-1; 9 bases align to TRBD1. This CDR3 contains 15 residues. Per the germline V gene, CDR1 is MNHNY and CDR2 is SVGAGI (reference sequence). The DNA of the CDR3 is TGTGATAGCAGTTCCCCGACAGGGGGTAACACTGAAGCTTTCTTT. Protein sequence: CDSSSPTGGNTEAFF.

The rearrangement uses TRBV10-3 and TRBJ1-2, with D maybe TRBD1 (5 bases). CDR3 length: 13 amino acids. Trimming removed 4 bases at V and 5 bases at J, with 11 bases between. Germline V gene lookup returns CDR1 ENHRY and CDR2 SYGVKD. The DNA of the CDR3 is TGTGCCATCAGTGTGGGGGACGTTTATGGCTACACCTTC. The encoded protein is CAISVGDVYGYTF.

This clonotype counts as medium-sized. V gene TRBV4-1 combines with J gene TRBJ2-7, with TRBD2 matching over 9 bases. V was clipped by 0 bases and J by 3 bases; unmatched bases: 6. Germline values: CDR1 MGHRA, CDR2 YSYEKL. The CDR3 is 16 residues long. The CDR3 coding sequence is TGCGCCAGCAGCCAAGACCAGACTAGCGGTTACTACGAGCAGTACTTC. Translated: CASSQDQTSGYYEQYF.